The TCR beta chain under discussion was sequenced for a study of blood T cell repertoires in COVID-19. Looking at the study overall: Italy, Spain and the United States were the sources of the convalescent and acute COVID-19 samples. PBMCs, B-cell-depleted T cells, or T cells provided the cDNA or gDNA that made up the material.

The CDR3 has 15 residues. Looked up from germline, CDR1 is SGHTA and CDR2 is FQGTGA. Trimming shortened V by 0 bases and J by 6 bases, and 15 bases separated the two germline ends. Repertoires were generated with immunoSEQ multiplex PCR, while TCRdb's copy carries only in-frame clones and drops some. This sample has a few hundred thousand clones, with around nine tenths found just once. The specimen sequenced was peripheral blood. This TCR came from a human donor in a cohort sampled during active COVID-19. This chain links TRBV7-3 with TRBJ2-7; a weak D match, TRBD2 (7 bases). The CDR3, as DNA: TGTGCCAGCAGCTTAACAGCCACAGGGAGGGGCGAGCAGTACTTC. Its translation: CASSLTATGRGEQYF.